This TCR beta chain derives from a study of T cell repertoires in cytomegalovirus infection. One entry per CDR3 protein, called by TCRdb with MiXCR from the reads. The table has roughly 630,000 distinct CDR3 sequences, around 24% seen once. This CDR3 is built from 16 residues. Germline lookup yields CDR1 LGHDT and CDR2 YNNKEL (reference sequence). Trimming stripped 4 bases from V and 4 bases from J, with 19 bases between. Sequenced: CD8+ T cells from PBMCs. This sequence joins TRBV3-1 and TRBJ1-1; D is possibly TRBD1 (5 bases). This sequence was found in a human donor in good health (CMV status not recorded). Some clones in this sample may be carry-over from other donors' samples. The CDR3 is CASSPLVGQGSTEAFF. The CDR3 DNA follows: TGTGCCAGCAGCCCGCTCGTTGGGCAGGGATCCACTGAAGCTTTCTTT.